This TCR beta chain emerged from a study of CD8+CD57+ T cells in acquired aplastic anemia. Study-level points and caveats: Researchers report that 25 to 35 CD8+ CDR3 sequences appeared in both patients and controls.

The template used for profiling TCR beta VDJ and CDR3 was genomic DNA. TCRdb passed the reads through MiXCR, listing each CDR3 protein once. The sample shows about 180,000 distinct CDR3 sequences, approximately 48% of them seen only once. A single count supports this clonotype. What it binds is not known. This CDR3 contains 20 residues. Germline CDR1 is SGHAT and CDR2 is FQDESV (reference sequence). The V segment lost 5 bases and the J segment 3 bases; nucleotides outside the gene matches: 20. Those patients picked for sequencing had displayed CD8+CD57+ cell expansion on flow cytometry. This chain uses TRBV11-1 with TRBJ2-5; 11 bases agree with TRBD1. Sequencing was carried out using sorted CD4+, CD8+, or CD8+CD57+ T cells (not recorded which) from PBMCs. The TCR sequence derives from a human donor with aplastic anemia. In nucleotides, the CDR3 is TGTGCCAGCAGCCTTTTGGGGACAGGGGGTTCCTTGACCTTAAAAGAGACCCAGTACTTC. Its protein is CASSLLGTGGSLTLKETQYF.